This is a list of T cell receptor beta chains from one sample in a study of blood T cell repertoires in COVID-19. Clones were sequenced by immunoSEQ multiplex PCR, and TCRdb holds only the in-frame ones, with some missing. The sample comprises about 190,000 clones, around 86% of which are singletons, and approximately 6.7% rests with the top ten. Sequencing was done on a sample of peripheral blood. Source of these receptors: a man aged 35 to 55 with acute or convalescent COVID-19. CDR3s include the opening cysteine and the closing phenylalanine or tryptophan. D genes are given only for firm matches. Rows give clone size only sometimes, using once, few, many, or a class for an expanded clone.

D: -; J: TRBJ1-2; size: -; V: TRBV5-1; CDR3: CASREDGAVRGYTF; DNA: TGCGCCAGCAGAGAGGATGGGGCAGTAAGGGGCTACACCTTC
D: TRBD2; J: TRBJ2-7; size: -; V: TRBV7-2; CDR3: CASSSRHLSSGGYEQYF; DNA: TGTGCCAGCAGCTCAAGACATTTATCTAGCGGGGGGTACGAGCAGTACTTC
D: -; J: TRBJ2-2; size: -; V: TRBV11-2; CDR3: CASSLLAGRTGELFF; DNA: TGTGCCAGCAGCTTGTTGGCGGGGCGGACCGGGGAGCTGTTTTTT
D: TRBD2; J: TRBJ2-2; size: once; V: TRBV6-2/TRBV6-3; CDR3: CASSWGLARNTGELFF; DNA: TGTGCCAGCAGTTGGGGACTAGCGAGGAACACCGGGGAGCTGTTTTTT
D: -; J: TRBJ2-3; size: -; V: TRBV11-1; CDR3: CASSFNTDTQYF; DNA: TGTGCCAGCAGCTTTAACACAGATACGCAGTATTTT
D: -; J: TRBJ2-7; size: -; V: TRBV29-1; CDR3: CSVEVDSPYEQYF; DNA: TGCAGCGTTGAAGTAGACAGTCCCTACGAGCAGTACTTC
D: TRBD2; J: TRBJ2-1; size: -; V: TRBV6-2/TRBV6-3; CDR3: CASRPSGVHNEQFF; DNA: TGTGCCAGCAGGCCTAGCGGGGTTCACAATGAGCAGTTCTTC
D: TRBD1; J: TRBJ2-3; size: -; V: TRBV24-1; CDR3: CATSGPTGSGFDTQYF; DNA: TGTGCCACCAGTGGCCCGACAGGGTCTGGGTTCGATACGCAGTATTTT
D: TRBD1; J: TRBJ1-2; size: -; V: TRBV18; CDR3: CASSPPGQERDYGYTF; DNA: TGTGCCAGCTCACCACCCGGACAGGAGAGGGACTATGGCTACACCTTC
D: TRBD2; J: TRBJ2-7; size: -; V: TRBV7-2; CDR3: CASSPADIGGGRGEQYF; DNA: TGTGCCAGCAGCCCCGCAGATATCGGGGGGGGCCGAGGGGAGCAGTACTTC
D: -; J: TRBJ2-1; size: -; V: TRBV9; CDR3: CASSADGGNYNEQFF; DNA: TGTGCCAGCAGCGCCGACGGGGGAAACTACAATGAGCAGTTCTTC
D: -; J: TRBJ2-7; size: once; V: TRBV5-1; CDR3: CASSLVVGDSYEQYF; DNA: TGCGCCAGCAGCTTGGTGGTAGGGGACTCCTACGAGCAGTACTTC
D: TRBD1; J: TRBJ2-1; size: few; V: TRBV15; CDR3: CATSKGQGLRLFF; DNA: TGTGCCACCAGCAAGGGACAGGGTTTACGACTCTTCTTC
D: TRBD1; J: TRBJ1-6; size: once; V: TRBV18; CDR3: CASSGTGGNSPLHF; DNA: TGTGCCAGCTCCGGGACAGGGGGTAATTCACCCCTCCACTTT
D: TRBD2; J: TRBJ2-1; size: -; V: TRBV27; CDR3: CASSFQGLAGSSSYNEQFF; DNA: TGTGCCAGCAGTTTTCAGGGACTAGCGGGGAGTAGCTCCTACAATGAGCAGTTCTTC
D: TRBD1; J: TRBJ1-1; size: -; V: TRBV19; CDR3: CASNPDRGLGYTEAFF; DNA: TGTGCCAGTAACCCTGACAGGGGGCTCGGGTACACTGAAGCTTTCTTT
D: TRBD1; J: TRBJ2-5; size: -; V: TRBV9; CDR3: CASSEGPGGRQSALETQYF; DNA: TGTGCCAGCAGCGAGGGGCCAGGGGGCAGGCAGTCAGCGTTAGAGACCCAGTACTTC
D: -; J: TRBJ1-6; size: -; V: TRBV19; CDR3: CASSIGGVGNSPLHF; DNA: TGTGCCAGTAGTATAGGGGGGGTCGGCAATTCACCCCTCCACTTT
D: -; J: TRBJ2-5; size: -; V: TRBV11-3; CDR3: CASSLDGTSQETQYF; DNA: TGTGCCAGCAGCTTAGACGGAACTAGCCAAGAGACCCAGTACTTC
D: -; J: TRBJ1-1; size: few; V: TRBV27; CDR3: CASATALTTEAFF; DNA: TGTGCCAGCGCTACAGCTCTCACCACTGAAGCTTTCTTT
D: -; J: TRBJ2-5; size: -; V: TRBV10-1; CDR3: CASSEGVGVGETETQYF; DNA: TGCGCCAGCAGTGAGGGGGTTGGCGTCGGGGAGACAGAGACCCAGTACTTC
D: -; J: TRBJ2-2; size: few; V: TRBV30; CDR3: CAWRPRGIVTGELFF; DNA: TGTGCCTGGAGACCCAGGGGAATTGTGACCGGGGAGCTGTTTTTT
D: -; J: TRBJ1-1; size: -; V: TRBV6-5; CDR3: CASSFRGLEAFF; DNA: TGTGCCAGCAGCTTCCGGGGACTTGAAGCTTTCTTT
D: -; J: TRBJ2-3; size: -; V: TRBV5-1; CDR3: CAVNLQGTDTQYF; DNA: TGCGCCGTAAATCTCCAGGGCACAGATACGCAGTATTTT
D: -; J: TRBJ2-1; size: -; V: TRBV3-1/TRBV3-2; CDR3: CASSQVLGLAYNEQFF; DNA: TGTGCCAGCAGCCAAGTGTTGGGGCTGGCCTACAATGAGCAGTTCTTC
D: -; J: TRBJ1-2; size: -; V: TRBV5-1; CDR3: CASSLDPRQVGYTF; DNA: TGCGCCAGCAGCTTGGACCCGCGACAGGTCGGCTACACCTTC
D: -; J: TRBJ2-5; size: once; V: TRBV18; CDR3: CASSRSRGTQETQYF; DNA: TGTGCCAGCTCACGCTCCAGGGGCACACAAGAGACCCAGTACTTC
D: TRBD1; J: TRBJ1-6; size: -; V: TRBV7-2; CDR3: CASSPRDSKTFSYNSPLHF; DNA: TGTGCCAGCAGCCCCAGGGACAGCAAAACTTTCTCCTATAATTCACCCCTCCACTTT
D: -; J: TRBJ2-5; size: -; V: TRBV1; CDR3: CTPRGGGQETQYF; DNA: TGCACTCCCCGGGGTGGCGGGCAAGAGACCCAGTACTTC
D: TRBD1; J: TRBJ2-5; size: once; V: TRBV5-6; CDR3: CASSSDRYQETQYF; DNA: TGTGCCAGCAGCTCGGACAGGTACCAAGAGACCCAGTACTTC
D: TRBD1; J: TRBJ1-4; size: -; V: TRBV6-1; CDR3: CASSEGTGGVTNEKLFF; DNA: TGTGCCAGCAGTGAAGGGACAGGGGGGGTAACTAATGAAAAACTGTTTTTT
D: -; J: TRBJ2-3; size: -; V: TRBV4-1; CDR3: CASSRLTNPEGGAIDTQYF; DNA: TGCGCCAGCAGCCGATTAACCAACCCGGAAGGGGGGGCAATAGATACGCAGTATTTT
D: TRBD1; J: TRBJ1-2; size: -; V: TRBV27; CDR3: CASSSQGARHYGYTF; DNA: TGTGCCAGCAGCTCGCAGGGGGCGCGGCACTATGGCTACACCTTC
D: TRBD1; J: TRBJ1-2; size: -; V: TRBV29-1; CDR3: CSGRTGYGYTF; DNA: TGCAGCGGAAGGACAGGGTATGGCTACACCTTC
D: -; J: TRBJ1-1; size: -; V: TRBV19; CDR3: CASSTRQRSNTEAFF; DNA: TGTGCCAGTAGTACCCGACAGAGATCGAACACTGAAGCTTTCTTT
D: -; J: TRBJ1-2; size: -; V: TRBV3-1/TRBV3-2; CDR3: CASSPDGNYGYTF; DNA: TGTGCCAGCAGTCCCGACGGGAACTATGGCTACACCTTC
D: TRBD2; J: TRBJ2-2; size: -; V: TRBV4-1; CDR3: CASSQDTLAGGNTGELFF; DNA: TGCGCCAGCAGCCAAGATACGCTAGCGGGGGGGAACACCGGGGAGCTGTTTTTT
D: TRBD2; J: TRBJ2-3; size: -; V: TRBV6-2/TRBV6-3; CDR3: CASSYPTSGARSDTQYF; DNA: TGTGCCAGCAGTTACCCCACTAGCGGGGCAAGATCAGATACGCAGTATTTT
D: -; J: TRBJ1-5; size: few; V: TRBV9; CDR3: CASSVDGYQPQHF; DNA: TGTGCCAGCAGCGTAGACGGTTATCAGCCCCAGCATTTT
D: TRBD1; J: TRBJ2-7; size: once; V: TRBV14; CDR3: CASSQAGGRHEQYF; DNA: TGTGCCAGCAGCCAAGCAGGGGGCAGGCACGAGCAGTACTTC
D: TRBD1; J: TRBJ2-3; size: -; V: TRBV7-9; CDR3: CASSLGQGAGDTQYF; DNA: TGTGCCAGCAGCTTAGGACAGGGGGCGGGAGATACGCAGTATTTT
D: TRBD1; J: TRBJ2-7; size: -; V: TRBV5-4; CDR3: CASSGRQGPGSYEQYF; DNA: TGTGCCAGCAGCGGCCGACAGGGGCCCGGCTCCTACGAGCAGTACTTC